This T cell receptor (beta chain) was identified in a study of regulatory T cells in long-lasting Graves disease. Time point: newly diagnosed GD, antithyroid drugs for less than 3 months. PBMCs provided the RNA from which the TCR library was made. Construction of TCR beta libraries relied on iRepertoire HTBI primers and on Arm-PCR targeting CDR3 regions. From the multiplex PCR reads, TCRdb called clonotypes with MiXCR, one entry per CDR3 protein. Altogether hundreds of thousands of distinct CDR3 sequences are present, about 16% being singletons, with the ten largest covering 12%. The CDR3 spans 16 residues. J was trimmed by 8 bases and V by 4 bases; bases with no gene match: 11. The germline gives CDR1 MDHEN, CDR2 SYDVKM. This clonotype was seen many times. The same sample was also used in a study of T cells in Graves' hyperthyroidism and ophthalmopathy.

The chain couples TRBV28 to TRBJ1-4; 9 bases agree with TRBD1. The TCR sequence derives from a man younger than 35 with Graves disease. The sequencing here drew on peripheral blood mononuclear cells (PBMCs), taken at new diagnosis, from a patient treated with antithyroid drugs. CDR3 in amino acids: CASSYPRTGAEEKLFF. The CDR3 DNA reads as TGTGCCAGCAGTTACCCAAGGACAGGGGCGGAGGAAAAACTGTTTTTT.